These 30 T cell receptor beta chains were sequenced from one sample in a study of CD8 T cells in ankylosing spondylitis. Study observations and caveats: A TCR beta motif made of under 10 highly homologous variants seemed typical of ankylosing spondylitis blood.

Antigens for these TCRs are unknown. TCRdb reprocessed the 5' RACE reads with MiXCR, giving one entry per CDR3 protein. This sample has some 700,000 distinct CDR3 sequences, with under 20% found just once. Sequenced input: blood, either unsorted or a sorted T cell fraction (not recorded which). The receptor source for this set is a male donor with ankylosing spondylitis.

This clonotype was found a few times. The V call is TRBV6-2 or TRBV6-3, the J call TRBJ2-2; perhaps D is TRBD1 or TRBD2 (6 bases each). Germline V gene sequence: CDR1 MNHEY, CDR2 SVGEGT. CDR3 size: 18 residues. V was pared by 10 bases and J by 0 bases, with 24 bases between. The CDR3 coding sequence is TGTGCCACCGACAGTAGGGGGAGGACAGCTACGAACACCGGGGAGCTGTTTTTT. Residues: CATDSRGRTATNTGELFF.

The chain links TRBV7-9 to TRBJ2-7; D gene unclear. CDR3 length: 14 amino acids. V was clipped by 3 bases and J by 2 bases, with 11 bases between them. Germline V gene data show CDR1 as SEHNR and CDR2 as FQNEAQ (reference sequence). CDR3 protein: CASSFAGQTYEQYF. The CDR3 DNA is TGTGCCAGCAGCTTCGCTGGGCAGACCTACGAGCAGTACTTC. The full variable domain, with the rest looked up from reference TRBV7-9 and TRBJ2-7, is DTGVSQNPRHKITKRGQNVTFRCDPISEHNRLYWYRQTLGQGPEFLTYFQNEAQLEKSRLLSDRFSAERPKGSFSTLEIQRTEQGDSAMYLCASSFAGQTYEQYFGPGTRLTVT.

The chain has TRBV15 and TRBJ2-3; D may be TRBD2 (6 bases). The CDR3 length is 14 residues. V gave up 5 bases and J gave up 2 bases, with 11 bases separating them. CDR1 and CDR2 (germline): LNHNV, YYDKDF (reference sequence). The chain's CDR3 is CATSPRGYTDTQYF. CDR3 in DNA: TGTGCCACCAGCCCCCGGGGGTACACAGATACGCAGTATTTT.

This rearrangement joins TRBV15 to TRBJ2-7; the match to TRBD1 covers 8 bases. Germline V gene sequence: CDR1 LNHNV, CDR2 YYDKDF (reference sequence). The CDR3 covers 13 residues. The J segment lost 9 bases and the V segment lost 1 base, leaving 5 bases of the junction unmatched. The CDR3 DNA reads as TGTGCCACCAGCAGAGGGCAGGGGGCAATGCAGTACTTC. Amino acid sequence: CATSRGQGAMQYF. Combining the CDR3 with reference TRBV15 and TRBJ2-7 gives the whole variable domain DAMVIQNPRYQVTQFGKPVTLSCSQTLNHNVMYWYQQKSSQAPKLLFHYYDKDFNNEADTPDNFQSRRPNTSFCFLDIRSPGLGDTAMYLCATSRGQGAMQYFGPGTRLTVT.

This clonotype was detected many times. The rearrangement joins TRBV12-3 or TRBV12-4 to TRBJ1-3; D possibly corresponds to TRBD1 (5 bases). V lost 6 bases to trimming and J lost 0 bases, with 18 bases between them. CDR3 size: 17 residues. CDR3 in amino acids: CASRPNTGISSGNTIYF. The DNA for the CDR3 is TGTGCCAGCAGGCCCAACACAGGAATAAGCTCTGGAAACACCATATATTTT.

This chain's CDR3 is CASSFDYGSWGKNIQYF. The CDR3 DNA is TGTGCCAGCAGCTTTGACTACGGGAGCTGGGGCAAAAACATTCAGTACTTC. This rearrangement joins TRBV11-2 to TRBJ2-4; D perhaps matches TRBD2 (6 bases). Germline V lookup: CDR1 SGHAT, CDR2 FQNNGV. V lost 3 bases, J lost 3 bases, and 18 bases lay in between. This CDR3 spans 17 amino acids.

The gene calls are TRBV9 and TRBJ1-1; TRBD1 matches at 8 bases. Trimming took 0 bases from V and 0 from J; bases not matched to a gene: 7. CDR3 length: 17 residues. Germline V gene lookup returns CDR1 SGDLS and CDR2 YYNGEE. This CDR3 is CASSVGDRGPLNTEAFF. CDR3 DNA: TGTGCCAGCAGCGTAGGCGACAGGGGACCCCTGAACACTGAAGCTTTCTTT.

The V and J genes are TRBV6-1 and TRBJ2-1, with TRBD1 matching 7 bases. V dropped 4 bases and J dropped 6; count of bases not matched to a gene: 3. The CDR3 is 13 residues long. The germline V gene has CDR1 MNHNS and CDR2 SASEGT. The CDR3 loop reads CASSAGTANEQFF. For the CDR3, the DNA is TGTGCCAGCAGTGCAGGGACAGCCAATGAGCAGTTCTTC.

This clonotype was seen a handful of times. This chain connects TRBV12-3 or TRBV12-4 to TRBJ2-1; maybe TRBD2 (5 bases). CDR3 length: 15 residues. V was trimmed by 3 bases and J by 0 bases, leaving 9 bases between them. In DNA form, the CDR3 reads TGTGCCAGCAGTTTCAGCGGATTCTCCTACAATGAGCAGTTCTTC. This translates into CASSFSGFSYNEQFF.

This clonotype was seen a handful of times. The chain employs TRBV29-1 and TRBJ2-5; D is unclear. Per the germline V gene, CDR1 is SQVTM and CDR2 is ANQGSEA. This CDR3 has 14 residues. V dropped 1 base and J dropped 5 bases, with 14 bases sitting between them. The CDR3 loop reads CSVEGVGSRETQYF. In DNA, the CDR3 is TGCAGCGTTGAAGGTGTGGGATCTCGGGAGACCCAGTACTTC.

The DNA for the CDR3 is TGTGCCAGCAGCGGCGAGGGACTAGTCTTGGAGACCCAGTACTTC. Translating gives CASSGEGLVLETQYF. The chain has TRBV9 and TRBJ2-5, with 8 bases matching TRBD2. V lost 3 bases to trimming and J lost 5 bases; unmatched junction nucleotides: 9. This CDR3 spans 15 amino acids. Germline assignment: CDR1 SGDLS and CDR2 YYNGEE.

CDR3 amino acids: CASSLAPDNYEQYF. Here the CDR3 DNA reads TGCGCCAGCAGCTTGGCCCCGGACAACTACGAGCAGTACTTC. The J gene is TRBJ2-7, the V gene TRBV5-1; TRBD1 is a possible D gene (5 bases). The CDR3 runs to 14 residues. Germline-derived CDR1 and CDR2 are SGHRS and YFSETQ. The V and J ends lost 0 bases and 3 bases respectively, with 10 bases between them.

This clonotype was counted between two and nine times. The V call is TRBV12-3 or TRBV12-4, the J call TRBJ1-2, with a tentative D call TRBD1 (6 bases). This CDR3 is 15 amino acids long. V lost 6 bases and J 8 bases, leaving 22 bases between the germline ends. The CDR3 DNA is TGTGCCAGCAGCCCCCAACAGGGAGATTTAGGCGGCTACACCTTC. It translates to CASSPQQGDLGGYTF.

This clonotype turned up a few times. This chain connects TRBV20-1 to TRBJ1-2, with D possibly being TRBD1 (5 bases). The CDR3 contains 15 residues. Between the trimmed V and J ends, which lost 0 bases and 5 bases, there was a span of 16 bases. Germline lookup yields CDR1 DFQATT and CDR2 SNEGSKA (reference sequence). The CDR3 spells CSARDRTGPKYGYTF. The CDR3 region has the DNA TGCAGTGCTAGAGATAGGACGGGACCGAAATATGGCTACACCTTC.

This clonotype was counted between two and nine times. The CDR3 protein is CASCKGTAVNQPQHF. The CDR3 DNA is TGTGCCAGTTGCAAAGGGACAGCAGTAAATCAGCCCCAGCATTTT. This chain connects TRBV2 to TRBJ1-5; 7 positions match TRBD1. The length of the CDR3 is 15 residues. V was clipped by 9 bases and J by 4 bases; unmatched bases: 12. Germline-derived CDR1 and CDR2 are SNHLY and FYNNEI.

The rearrangement links TRBV4-1 to TRBJ2-7; 10 bases are a match to TRBD2. Germline CDR1 and CDR2: MGHRA and YSYEKL. J gave up 6 bases and V 1 base, and 6 bases lay outside the gene matches. This CDR3 region has 15 residues. In DNA form, the CDR3 reads TGCGCCAGCAGCCAAGCGTGGCTAGCGGGGGCCGAGCAGTACTTC. Amino acids: CASSQAWLAGAEQYF.

The chain uses TRBV27 and TRBJ2-1; weak D call: TRBD2 (5 bases). Trimming removed 3 bases from V and 7 bases from J, with 19 bases in between. Germline V CDR1 and CDR2: MNHEY, SMNVEV (reference sequence). This CDR3 contains 16 residues. The CDR3 DNA sequence: TGTGCCAGCAGTTTCGCTAGCCGACCCCAGGTGAATGAGCAGTTCTTC. As protein: CASSFASRPQVNEQFF.

The chain uses TRBV20-1 and TRBJ2-2, with D tentatively TRBD2 (6 bases). V was pared by 7 bases and J by 9 bases, with 18 bases between. Per the germline V gene, CDR1 is DFQATT and CDR2 is SNEGSKA (reference sequence). This CDR3 contains 13 residues. The CDR3 region is CSVGRDSLRELFF. DNA for the CDR3: TGCAGTGTCGGCCGGGACTCCCTCCGGGAGCTGTTTTTT.

This chain joins TRBV3-1 and TRBJ2-5, with D possibly being TRBD1 (5 bases). Trimming removed 0 bases from V and 5 bases from J, with 13 bases in between. CDR1 and CDR2 from the germline V gene are LGHDT and YNNKEL (reference sequence). The CDR3 is 15 residues long. The CDR3 coding sequence is TGTGCCAGCAGCCAAGAGGGCAGGGTAGTGGAGACCCAGTACTTC. As protein: CASSQEGRVVETQYF.

A few counts support this clonotype. V usage is TRBV28 and J usage is TRBJ1-5, with a tentative D call TRBD1 (6 bases). The CDR3 consists of 16 residues. The V gene lost 5 bases and the J gene lost 2 bases, with 16 bases spanning the gap. Germline lookup yields CDR1 MDHEN and CDR2 SYDVKM. Here the CDR3 reads CASSPQGAGGNQPQHF. The CDR3 DNA is TGTGCCAGCAGTCCACAGGGAGCCGGGGGCAATCAGCCCCAGCATTTT.

The V and J genes are TRBV11-2 and TRBJ1-2; TRBD1 matches 9 bases. With V trimmed by 4 bases and J by 4 bases, 10 bases remained unmatched. Germline values: CDR1 SGHAT, CDR2 FQNNGV. The CDR3 extends over 16 amino acids. Here the CDR3 DNA reads TGTGCCAGCAGCTCACCCGGGACAGGGAGCGGCTATGGCTACACCTTC. It yields the protein CASSSPGTGSGYGYTF. The whole variable domain, filled in from reference TRBV11-2 and TRBJ1-2, reads EAGVAQSPRYKIIEKRQSVAFWCNPISGHATLYWYQQILGQGPKLLIQFQNNGVVDDSQLPKDRFSAERLKGVDSTLKIQPAKLEDSAVYLCASSSPGTGSGYGYTFGSGTRLTVV.

This clonotype was observed a handful of times. The V and J genes are TRBV7-8 and TRBJ2-3; 7 nucleotides line up with TRBD2. CDR1 SGHVS and CDR2 FQNEAQ come from the germline V gene. The J segment lost 4 bases and the V segment lost 5 bases, leaving 6 bases of the junction unmatched. The CDR3 loop spans 14 amino acids. Here the CDR3 DNA reads TGTGCCAGCAGCCCCAGCGGGAACCCAGATACGCAGTATTTT. Its translation is CASSPSGNPDTQYF.

The chain uses TRBV14 and TRBJ1-3; D not resolved. Between the trimmed V and J ends, which lost 0 bases and 4 bases, there was a span of 10 bases. The CDR3 contains 15 residues. Germline V CDR1 and CDR2: SGHDN, FVKESK. The CDR3 is CASSQEGGFGNTIYF. CDR3 DNA sequence: TGTGCCAGCAGCCAAGAGGGAGGTTTCGGAAACACCATATATTTT. Combining the CDR3 with reference TRBV14 and TRBJ1-3 gives the whole variable domain EAGVTQFPSHSVIEKGQTVTLRCDPISGHDNLYWYRRVMGKEIKFLLHFVKESKQDESGMPNNRFLAERTGGTYSTLKVQPAELEDSGVYFCASSQEGGFGNTIYFGEGSWLTVV.

The chain links TRBV12-3 or TRBV12-4 to TRBJ1-6, with a possible D match to TRBD1 (5 bases). Deletions cut 6 bases from V and 9 bases from J, with 15 bases between. The CDR3 is made up of 14 amino acids. The CDR3 DNA reads TGTGCCAGCAGAGACAGCCCATGGGGTTCACCCCTCCACTTT. As protein: CASRDSPWGSPLHF.

This chain connects TRBV5-1 to TRBJ1-4; 8 bases fit TRBD1. The CDR3 has 15 residues. J lost 8 bases, V lost 6 bases, and 12 bases had no gene match. Germline V gene lookup returns CDR1 SGHRS and CDR2 YFSETQ. CDR3 sequence: CASTGQGAGEEKLFF. The CDR3 nucleotides are TGCGCCAGCACCGGACAGGGAGCGGGTGAAGAAAAACTGTTTTTT.

J is TRBJ1-1 and V is TRBV7-9; perhaps TRBD1 as D (6 bases). The CDR3 is 14 residues long. The V and J ends lost 5 bases and 7 bases respectively, with 17 bases between them. CDR1 is SEHNR and CDR2 is FQNEAQ in the germline V gene (reference sequence). CDR3 DNA sequence: TGTGCCAGCAGCGATACAGGGTCCACGGGTGAAGCTTTCTTT. Translating it yields CASSDTGSTGEAFF. Full variable domain (rest looked up from reference TRBV7-9 and TRBJ1-1): DTGVSQNPRHKITKRGQNVTFRCDPISEHNRLYWYRQTLGQGPEFLTYFQNEAQLEKSRLLSDRFSAERPKGSFSTLEIQRTEQGDSAMYLCASSDTGSTGEAFFGQGTRLTVV.

J is TRBJ2-5 and V is TRBV6-1, with D perhaps matching TRBD1 (6 bases). V dropped 10 bases and J dropped 5 bases, with 17 bases sitting between them. CDR3 length: 13 residues. Germline CDR1 reads MNHNS; CDR2 reads SASEGT. The CDR3 bases are TGTGCCACCCGAGAGTGGGGGCTGGAGACCCAGTACTTC. Its translation: CATREWGLETQYF.

This clonotype turned up a few times. V usage is TRBV11-2 and J usage is TRBJ2-2; D gene uncertain. The CDR3 has 12 residues. V lost 0 bases and J lost 6, with 2 bases in between. Germline lookup yields CDR1 SGHAT and CDR2 FQNNGV. The CDR3 loop reads CASSLDPGELFF. In DNA, the CDR3 is TGTGCCAGCAGCTTAGATCCCGGGGAGCTGTTTTTT.

V and J are TRBV7-9 and TRBJ1-1; perhaps TRBD1 as D (5 bases). The CDR3 totals 15 residues. V shed 4 bases and J shed 4 bases, with 16 bases lying between them. Germline lookup yields CDR1 SEHNR and CDR2 FQNEAQ (reference sequence). DNA for the CDR3: TGTGCCAGCAGCTCTCGGACGGGGGGTGGCACTGAAGCTTTCTTT. It specifies CASSSRTGGGTEAFF.

V gene TRBV4-1 combines with J gene TRBJ1-1, with D uncertain. V was clipped by 0 bases and J by 10 bases, with 24 bases between them. Germline CDR1 MGHRA, CDR2 YSYEKL. The CDR3 length is 17 residues. The CDR3 DNA reads TGCGCCAGCAGCCAAGATGGGAGTGGCAGCCGAACACTGCGAGCTTTCTTT. As protein: CASSQDGSGSRTLRAFF.